Following are 13 T cell receptor beta chains from one sample sequenced in a study of cytomegalovirus exposure and HLA in healthy donors. The study ran its PCR with 60 Vbeta and 13 Jbeta primers. The assay was immunoSEQ multiplex PCR, and TCRdb's table has in-frame clones only and misses some. The sample totals some 120,000 clones. Source material: PBMCs. The receptors stem from a man in his forties in good health and CMV-seronegative.

The rearrangement uses TRBV9 and TRBJ1-1; a weak D match, TRBD1 (5 bases). The CDR3 length is 15 residues. Germline V lookup: CDR1 SGDLS, CDR2 YYNGEE. Trimming took 0 bases from V and 1 from J, leaving 10 bases between them. CDR3 sequence reads: CASSVAPGKNTEAFF. The CDR3 nucleotides read TGTGCCAGCAGCGTAGCACCAGGGAAGAACACTGAAGCTTTCTTT.

J is TRBJ2-3 and V is TRBV7-2; 12 bases line up with TRBD2. V dropped 5 bases and J dropped 4; count of bases not matched to a gene: 7. This CDR3 contains 16 residues. Germline V gene sequence: CDR1 SGHTA, CDR2 FQGNSA. In nucleotides, the CDR3 is TGTGCCAGCAGCATTAGACTAGCGGGAGTTCCAGATACGCAGTATTTT. Translated: CASSIRLAGVPDTQYF.

The rearrangement uses TRBV5-4 and TRBJ2-5, with TRBD2 matching 10 bases. Gene TRBJ2-7 matches the end of the DNA better, so the J call may be wrong. Germline V gene data show CDR1 as SGHNT and CDR2 as YYREEE (reference sequence). CDR3 length: 16 amino acids. CDR3 nucleotides: TGTGCCAGCAGCTTGGGGGGTCTAGCGGGAGCCTACGAGCAGTACTTC. It is translated as CASSLGGLAGAYEQYF.

The genes are TRBV7-9 and TRBJ2-3, with 9 bases identical to TRBD2. The CDR3 consists of 16 residues. The germline V gene encodes CDR1 SEHNR and CDR2 FQNEAQ (reference sequence). J was trimmed by 4 bases and V by 1 base; bases with no gene match: 6. CDR3: CASSLVSGRRPDTQYF. The CDR3 DNA reads TGTGCCAGCAGCTTAGTTAGCGGGAGACGACCAGATACGCAGTATTTT.

The rearrangement joins TRBV7-6 to TRBJ2-1, with 10 bases fitting TRBD2. The germline V gene has CDR1 SGHVS and CDR2 FNYEAQ. J lost 7 bases, V lost 5 bases, and 8 bases had no gene match. This CDR3 spans 15 amino acids. The CDR3 region has the DNA TGTGCCAGCAGCACAGGGACTAGCGAAATTAATGAGCAGTTCTTC. Translating it yields CASSTGTSEINEQFF.

The CDR3 coding sequence is TGTGCCAGCAGCCCCCGGACAGGGGGAAGTGAGCAGTTCTTC. Protein sequence: CASSPRTGGSEQFF. The chain recombines TRBV14 with TRBJ2-1; 10 nucleotides agree with TRBD1. CDR1 SGHDN and CDR2 FVKESK come from the germline V gene. This CDR3 is built from 14 residues. The J segment lost 9 bases and the V segment lost 4 bases, leaving 6 bases of the junction unmatched.

The J gene is TRBJ2-5, the V gene TRBV18; D not certain. The CDR3 contains 12 residues. Per the germline V gene, CDR1 is KGHSH and CDR2 is LQKENI. Trimming pared 4 bases from V and 3 bases from J, leaving 6 bases between. The CDR3 sequence: CASSLLEETQYF. CDR3 sequence (DNA): TGTGCCAGCTCACTCTTAGAAGAGACCCAGTACTTC.

The rearrangement joins TRBV5-1 to TRBJ2-7; D uncertain. Deletions cut 4 bases from V and 4 bases from J, with 3 bases between. Germline V lookup: CDR1 SGHRS, CDR2 YFSETQ. The CDR3 covers 10 residues. The CDR3 region has the DNA TGCGCCAGCAGCCTTTACGAGCAGTACTTC. Translating gives CASSLYEQYF.

V gene TRBV11-2 combines with J gene TRBJ1-2, with TRBD1 as a possible D gene (6 bases). The CDR3 runs to 13 residues. Germline CDR1 is SGHAT and CDR2 is FQNNGV. V was shortened by 1 base and J by 4 bases, with 7 bases between the two germline ends. CDR3 loop: CASSLGQVYGYTF. CDR3 bases: TGTGCCAGCAGCTTAGGACAGGTCTATGGCTACACCTTC.

The chain is built from TRBV11-2 and TRBJ2-5; 8 bases agree with TRBD1. The CDR3 is 15 amino acids. The J segment lost 5 bases and the V segment lost 5 bases, leaving 10 bases of the junction unmatched. Looked up from germline, CDR1 is SGHAT and CDR2 is FQNNGV. The CDR3: CASSIRGQGVETQYF. CDR3 nucleotide sequence: TGTGCCAGCAGCATTAGAGGACAGGGCGTGGAGACCCAGTACTTC.

V gene TRBV2 combines with J gene TRBJ2-5; 12 bases are a match to TRBD1. The J call is in doubt because the DNA end fits TRBJ2-7 better. In germline, CDR1 is SNHLY, CDR2 FYNNEI. The CDR3 covers 14 residues. The CDR3 reads CASSAGQGAIEQYF. In DNA, the CDR3 is TGTGCCAGCAGTGCGGGACAGGGGGCAATCGAGCAGTACTTC.

V usage is TRBV2 and J usage is TRBJ2-7; D might be TRBD1 (5 bases). The V gene's germline CDR1 is SNHLY and CDR2 FYNNEI. The CDR3 totals 13 residues. The V and J ends lost 4 bases and 2 bases respectively, with 9 bases between them. The CDR3 spells CASSGTGAYEQYF. CDR3 DNA sequence: TGTGCCAGCAGTGGTACAGGCGCCTACGAGCAGTACTTC.

V gene TRBV4-2 combines with J gene TRBJ2-7; 9 nucleotides align to TRBD2. The CDR3 is 17 residues long. Germline trimming cut 3 bases from V and 2 bases from J; bases unmatched to any gene: 11. Looked up from germline, CDR1 is LGHNA and CDR2 is YNFKEQ. CDR3 in DNA: TGTGCCAGCAGCCAGGAAGAACTGACTAGCGGTACCTACGAGCAGTACTTC. Amino acid sequence: CASSQEELTSGTYEQYF.